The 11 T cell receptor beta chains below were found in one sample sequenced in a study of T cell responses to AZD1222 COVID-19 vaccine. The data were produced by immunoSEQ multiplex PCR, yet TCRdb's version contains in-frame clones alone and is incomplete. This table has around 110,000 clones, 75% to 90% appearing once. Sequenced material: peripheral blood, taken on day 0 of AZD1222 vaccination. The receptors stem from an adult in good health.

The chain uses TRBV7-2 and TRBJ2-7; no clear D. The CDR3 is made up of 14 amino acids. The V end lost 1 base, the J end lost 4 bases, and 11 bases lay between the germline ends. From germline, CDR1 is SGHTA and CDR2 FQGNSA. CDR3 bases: TGTGCCAGCAGCTTAGAGGGTTACCCGTACGAGCAGTACTTC. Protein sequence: CASSLEGYPYEQYF. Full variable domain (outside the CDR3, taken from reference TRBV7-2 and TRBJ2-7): GAGVSQSPSNKVTEKGKDVELRCDPISGHTALYWYRQSLGQGLEFLIYFQGNSAPDKSGLPSDRFSAERTGGSVSTLTIQRTQQEDSAVYLCASSLEGYPYEQYFGPGTRLTVT.

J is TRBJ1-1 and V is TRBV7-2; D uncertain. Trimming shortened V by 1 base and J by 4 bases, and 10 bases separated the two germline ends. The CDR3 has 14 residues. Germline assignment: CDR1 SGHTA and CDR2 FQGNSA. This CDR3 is CASSLDGSTTEAFF. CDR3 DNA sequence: TGTGCCAGCAGCTTAGACGGCTCGACCACTGAAGCTTTCTTT. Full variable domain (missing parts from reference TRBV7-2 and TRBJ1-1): GAGVSQSPSNKVTEKGKDVELRCDPISGHTALYWYRQSLGQGLEFLIYFQGNSAPDKSGLPSDRFSAERTGGSVSTLTIQRTQQEDSAVYLCASSLDGSTTEAFFGQGTRLTVV.

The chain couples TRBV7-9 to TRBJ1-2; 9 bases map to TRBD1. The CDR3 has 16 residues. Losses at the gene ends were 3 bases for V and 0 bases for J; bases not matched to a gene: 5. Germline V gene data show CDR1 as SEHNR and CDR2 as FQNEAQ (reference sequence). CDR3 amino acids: CASSLGQGFTNYGYTF. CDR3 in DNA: TGTGCCAGCAGCTTGGGACAGGGCTTTACTAACTATGGCTACACCTTC.

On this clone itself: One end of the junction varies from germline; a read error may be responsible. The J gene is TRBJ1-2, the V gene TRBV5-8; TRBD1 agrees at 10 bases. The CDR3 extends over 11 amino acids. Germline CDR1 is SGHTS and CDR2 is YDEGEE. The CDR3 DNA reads TGTGCCAGCAGCTTCGGACAGGGGGGCAAGTTC. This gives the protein CASSFGQGGKF. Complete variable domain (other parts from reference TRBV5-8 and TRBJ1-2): EAGVTQSPTHLIKTRGQQATLRCSPISGHTSVYWYQQALGLGLQFLLWYDEGEERNRGNFPPRFSGRQFPNYSSELNVNALELEDSALYLCASSFGQGGKFGSGTRLTVV.

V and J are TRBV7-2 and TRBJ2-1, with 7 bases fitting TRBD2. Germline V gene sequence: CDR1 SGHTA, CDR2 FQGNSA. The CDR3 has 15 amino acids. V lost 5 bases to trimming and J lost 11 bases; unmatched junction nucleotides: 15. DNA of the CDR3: TGTGCCAGCAGCCCCCCCCTTAGGGCTAGCGGCAAGCAGTTCTTC. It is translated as CASSPPLRASGKQFF.

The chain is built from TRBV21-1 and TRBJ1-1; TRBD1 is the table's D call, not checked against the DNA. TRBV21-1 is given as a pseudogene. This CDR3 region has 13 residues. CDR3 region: CASSGQVDLEAFF. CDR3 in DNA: TGTGCCAGCAGCGGACAGGTCGACCTTGAAGCTTTCTTT.

Here the CDR3 DNA reads TGTGCCAGCAGCCCCATAGGGGGCGCAGACACTGAAGCTTTCTTT. This codes for CASSPIGGADTEAFF. The rearrangement links TRBV13 to TRBJ1-1; 7 bases align to TRBD1. The germline gives CDR1 PRHDT, CDR2 FYEKMQ (reference sequence). The CDR3 is made up of 15 amino acids. The J segment lost 3 bases and the V segment lost 5 bases, leaving 9 bases of the junction unmatched.

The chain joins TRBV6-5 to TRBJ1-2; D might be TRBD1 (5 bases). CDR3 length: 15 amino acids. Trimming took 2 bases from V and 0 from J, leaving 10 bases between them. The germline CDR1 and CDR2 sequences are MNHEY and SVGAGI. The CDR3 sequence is CASSYIRASNYGYTF. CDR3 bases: TGTGCCAGCAGTTACATCAGGGCGTCTAACTATGGCTACACCTTC.

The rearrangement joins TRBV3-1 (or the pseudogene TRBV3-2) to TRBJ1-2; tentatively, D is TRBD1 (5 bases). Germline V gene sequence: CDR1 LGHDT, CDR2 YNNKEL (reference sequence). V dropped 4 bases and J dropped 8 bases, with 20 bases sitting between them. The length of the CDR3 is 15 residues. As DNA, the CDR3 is TGTGCCAGCAGCCCCAACGTGGGCAGGGTAAACGGCTACACCTTC. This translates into CASSPNVGRVNGYTF.

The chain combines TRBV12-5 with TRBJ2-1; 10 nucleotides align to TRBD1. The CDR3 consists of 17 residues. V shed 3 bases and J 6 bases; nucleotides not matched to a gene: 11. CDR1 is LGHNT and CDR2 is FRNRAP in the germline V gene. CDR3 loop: CASGLRHSGQGFNEQFF. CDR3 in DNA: TGTGCTAGTGGTTTACGTCATTCGGGACAGGGGTTCAATGAGCAGTTCTTC.

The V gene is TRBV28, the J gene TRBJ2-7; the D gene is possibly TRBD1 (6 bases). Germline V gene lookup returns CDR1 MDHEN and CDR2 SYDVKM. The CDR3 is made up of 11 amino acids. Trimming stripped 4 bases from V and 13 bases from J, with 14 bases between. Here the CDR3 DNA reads TGTGCCAGCAGTTCGAGGGGGAGATCTTACTTC. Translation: CASSSRGRSYF.